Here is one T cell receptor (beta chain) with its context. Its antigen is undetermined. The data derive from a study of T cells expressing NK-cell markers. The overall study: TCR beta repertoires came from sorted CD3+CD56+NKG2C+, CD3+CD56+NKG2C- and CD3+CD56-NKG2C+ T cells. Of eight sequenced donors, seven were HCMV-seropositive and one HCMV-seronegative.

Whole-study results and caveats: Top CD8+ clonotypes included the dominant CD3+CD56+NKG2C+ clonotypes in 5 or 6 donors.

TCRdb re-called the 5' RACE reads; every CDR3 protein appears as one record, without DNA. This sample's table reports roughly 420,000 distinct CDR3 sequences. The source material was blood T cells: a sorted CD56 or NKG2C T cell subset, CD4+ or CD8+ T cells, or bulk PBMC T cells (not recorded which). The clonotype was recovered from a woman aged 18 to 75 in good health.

CDR3 region: CASRDSPRTNEKLFF. The V and J genes are TRBV7-9 and TRBJ1-4; the D call of TRBD1 rests on TCRdb alone, since no DNA is present to check it. Looked up from germline, CDR1 is SEHNR and CDR2 is FQNEAQ (reference sequence). The CDR3 is 15 amino acids.